The rows below give T cell receptor beta chains drawn from one sample of a study of T cells after posttransplantation cyclophosphamide. Clones were read by immunoSEQ multiplex PCR, and TCRdb kept only the in-frame ones, dropping some. The data contain about 32,000 clones, 90% to 95% of them singletons. The sequenced sample consisted of naive CD4+ T cells sorted from PBMCs. The origin of the receptors is a woman aged 60-75 years in good health, CMV-negative, and a related stem cell transplant donor. Both conserved end residues are part of each CDR3. The order of the fields is CDR3 DNA, CDR3 protein, J gene, V gene, clone size, D gene. D genes are given only for firm matches. Clone size is stated in some rows and not others, as once, few, many or a class when expanded.

TGCGCCAGCAGCATCCCCGGAGCTAGCGGCACAGATACGCAGTATTTT CASSIPGASGTDTQYF TRBJ2-3 TRBV5-1 . .
TGTGCCAGCAGTGAAGCACTAGGAAGCAATGAGCAGTTCTTC CASSEALGSNEQFF TRBJ2-1 TRBV25-1 . .
TGTGCCAGCAGTTTAGGGAGCTCCTATAATTCACCCCTCCACTTT CASSLGSSYNSPLHF TRBJ1-6 TRBV28 . .
TGCGCCAGCAAGGACGGGAGAGGGCCGGGCGAGCAGTACTTC CASKDGRGPGEQYF TRBJ2-7 TRBV5-1 . .
TGTGCCAGCAGTTCACACGGACTAGCGATCACAGATACGCAGTATTTT CASSSHGLAITDTQYF TRBJ2-3 TRBV28 . TRBD2
TGTGCCAGCAGCTTAAGGTGGGGTGGAGGCACCGGGGAGCTGTTTTTT CASSLRWGGGTGELFF TRBJ2-2 TRBV7-3 . .
TGCGCCAGCAGCCTGGGACTAGCGGGAGGGAACACCGGGGAGCTGTTTTTT CASSLGLAGGNTGELFF TRBJ2-2 TRBV5-1 . TRBD2
TGTGCCAGCAGTTTAGGTGCGACAGATACGCAGTATTTT CASSLGATDTQYF TRBJ2-3 TRBV28 . .
TGTGCCAGTCGGACAGCCAATCAGCCCCAGCATTTT CASRTANQPQHF TRBJ1-5 TRBV2 few .
TGTGCCAGCAGCCCCCTAGCGGGGGGGCCTCGGACCCATGAGCAGTTCTTC CASSPLAGGPRTHEQFF TRBJ2-1 TRBV13 . TRBD2
TGTGCTAGTGGTTTGGCTCGGACTAGCGGGAGTTCGGATACGCAGTATTTT CASGLARTSGSSDTQYF TRBJ2-3 TRBV12-5 . TRBD2
TGTGCCAGCAGCACCGACAGGGGAAAAAATGAAAAACTGTTTTTT CASSTDRGKNEKLFF TRBJ1-4 TRBV2 . TRBD1
TGTGCCAGTAGTATTGGGCGGAGGCGGGGCTATGGCTACACCTTC CASSIGRRRGYGYTF TRBJ1-2 TRBV19 . .
TGTGCCAGCAGCCAAGATGGGGCGGGAGTGGGTAATGAGCAGTTCTTC CASSQDGAGVGNEQFF TRBJ2-1 TRBV4-2 . TRBD2
TGTGCCAGCACCTACACAGGGAACACTGAAGCTTTCTTT CASTYTGNTEAFF TRBJ1-1 TRBV7-9 . .
TGTGCCAGTAGTAACCCGGGACAGGGTCACGAGCAGTACTTC CASSNPGQGHEQYF TRBJ2-7 TRBV19 . TRBD1
TGTGCCAGCAGCTTAGGAGGGATCAGAAAGGATACGCAGTATTTT CASSLGGIRKDTQYF TRBJ2-3 TRBV7-2 . .
TGTGCCAGCAGCACGGGACTCAAGAACACTGAAGCTTTCTTT CASSTGLKNTEAFF TRBJ1-1 TRBV14 . .
TGTGCCAGCAGTTACGCCCCCAGTCCTCTCACTGAAAAACTGTTTTTT CASSYAPSPLTEKLFF TRBJ1-4 TRBV6-5 few .
TGTGCCACCGGACAGAATCAGCCCCAGCATTTT CATGQNQPQHF TRBJ1-5 TRBV10-3 few .
TGTGCCAGCTCAGTAGGACAGGGTTACGAGACCCAGTACTTC CASSVGQGYETQYF TRBJ2-5 TRBV18 . TRBD1
TGTGCCAGCCCACCGTCGGCGGCCGAGCAGTACTTC CASPPSAAEQYF TRBJ2-7 TRBV18 . .
TGTGCTAGTGCCGTACAGCAGAACACTGAAGCTTTCTTT CASAVQQNTEAFF TRBJ1-1 TRBV12-5 . .
TGTGCCAGCAGCCAAGGACTCGAGCAGTACTTC CASSQGLEQYF TRBJ2-7 TRBV14 once .
TGTGCCAGCAGAGGGCTAGCAGGGGTTAGGGATACGCAGTATTTT CASRGLAGVRDTQYF TRBJ2-3 TRBV27 . .
TGTGCCATCAGTGAGCTCTCTGGGCACGAGCAGTACTTC CAISELSGHEQYF TRBJ2-7 TRBV10-3 few .
TGTGCCAGCAGTGGACAGGGCGGCAATCAGCCCCAGCATTTT CASSGQGGNQPQHF TRBJ1-5 TRBV2 . TRBD1